Listed below are T cell receptor beta chains from one sample, sequenced in a study of spatial heterogeneity in lung cancer. A single record per CDR3 protein comes from TCRdb applying MiXCR to the 5' RACE reads. The sample contains 85,000 to 100,000 distinct CDR3 sequences, roughly 19% of which appear only once. Sequences were derived from PBMCs, sampled at follow-up. The receptors shown here come from a male donor with early-stage non-small cell lung cancer. Each CDR3 is given with its conserved first and last residue. Fields, in order: CDR3 protein, J gene, V gene.

CASSLVGGSYNEQFF TRBJ2-1 TRBV5-1
CASSEPRSGGPNTEAFF TRBJ1-1 TRBV6-1
CASSRQPPNYGYTF TRBJ1-2 TRBV27
CSVASGSINEQYF TRBJ2-7 TRBV20-1
CASSYGTAQIYGYTF TRBJ1-2 TRBV6-2/TRBV6-3
CASSLRGTGWDAEQFF TRBJ2-1 TRBV12-3/TRBV12-4
CASRDGGDTGELFF TRBJ2-2 TRBV7-9
CASGLKFTETQYF TRBJ2-5 TRBV2
CASSQEGQSTDTQYF TRBJ2-3 TRBV4-2
CSVEARVGQYEQYF TRBJ2-7 TRBV29-1
CSVDATQGDTQYF TRBJ2-3 TRBV29-1
CSARVGSSGANVLTF TRBJ2-6 TRBV20-1
CATSRQLTSGAQETQYF TRBJ2-5 TRBV15
CASSELLAGGETQYF TRBJ2-5 TRBV2
CASSLGQGIYEQYF TRBJ2-7 TRBV5-1
CASSDSGTRTDTQYF TRBJ2-3 TRBV2
CASSLGRTGVDEQYF TRBJ2-7 TRBV7-9
CASSIPSGESPAPDTQYF TRBJ2-3 TRBV21-1
CASSLGSATNYGYTF TRBJ1-2 TRBV11-2
CASARGTDTQYF TRBJ2-3 TRBV9
CASSQGGRGADTQYF TRBJ2-3 TRBV4-1
CASSPGQGNGYTF TRBJ1-2 TRBV12-3/TRBV12-4
CASSYSGFGGARDTIYF TRBJ1-3 TRBV6-6
CASSLATHDGTGELFF TRBJ2-2 TRBV5-1
CASSQTGRNYGYTF TRBJ1-2 TRBV6-1
CATSRSAGDLGNYGYTF TRBJ1-2 TRBV24-1
CASSLVAGWTGELFF TRBJ2-2 TRBV7-2
CSVEDQGSGETEAFF TRBJ1-1 TRBV29-1
CASSLAVAGGTDTQYF TRBJ2-3 TRBV7-9
CASSPYSGGVTDTQYF TRBJ2-3 TRBV7-2
CASSDGWGLNTEAFF TRBJ1-1 TRBV10-1
CASSPRGMPIHEQFF TRBJ2-1 TRBV18
CASSYAQGNQPQHF TRBJ1-5 TRBV6-2/TRBV6-3
CASSPGLSGANVLTF TRBJ2-6 TRBV18
CASSSGTSGRENEQFF TRBJ2-1 TRBV27
CAISGRGQADTQYF TRBJ2-3 TRBV10-3
CSAPRGRDGYTF TRBJ1-2 TRBV20-1
CASSLQRETQYF TRBJ2-5 TRBV7-2
CASQQARVDTQYF TRBJ2-3 TRBV11-3
CASSYPMGLAGGDTQYF TRBJ2-3 TRBV6-6
CSAFPGTGGGFWLETQYF TRBJ2-5 TRBV20-1